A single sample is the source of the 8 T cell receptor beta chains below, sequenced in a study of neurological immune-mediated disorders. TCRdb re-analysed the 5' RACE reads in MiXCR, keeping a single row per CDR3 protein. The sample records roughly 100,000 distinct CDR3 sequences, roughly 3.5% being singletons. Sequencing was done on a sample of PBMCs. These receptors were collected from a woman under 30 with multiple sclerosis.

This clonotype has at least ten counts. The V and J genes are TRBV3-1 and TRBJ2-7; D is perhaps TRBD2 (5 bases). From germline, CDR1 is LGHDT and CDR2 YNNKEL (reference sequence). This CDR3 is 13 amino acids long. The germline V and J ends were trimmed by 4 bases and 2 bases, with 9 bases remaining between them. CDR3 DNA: TGTGCCAGCAGCCTAGACGGGACCTACGAGCAGTACTTC. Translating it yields CASSLDGTYEQYF.

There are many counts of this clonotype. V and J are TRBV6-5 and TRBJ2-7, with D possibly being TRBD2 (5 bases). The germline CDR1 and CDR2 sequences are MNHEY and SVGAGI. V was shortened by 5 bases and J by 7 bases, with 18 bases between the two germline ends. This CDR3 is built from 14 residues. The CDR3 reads CASSKREPHSEQYF. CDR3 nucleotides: TGTGCCAGCAGTAAACGGGAACCTCACTCGGAGCAGTACTTC.

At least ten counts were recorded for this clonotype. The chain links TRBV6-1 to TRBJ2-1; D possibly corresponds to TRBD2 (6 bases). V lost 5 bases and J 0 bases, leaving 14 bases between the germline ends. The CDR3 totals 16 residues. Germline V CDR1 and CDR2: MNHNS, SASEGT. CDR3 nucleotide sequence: TGTGCCAGCAGTACGGGACTTTCCAGCTCCTACAATGAGCAGTTCTTC. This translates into CASSTGLSSSYNEQFF.

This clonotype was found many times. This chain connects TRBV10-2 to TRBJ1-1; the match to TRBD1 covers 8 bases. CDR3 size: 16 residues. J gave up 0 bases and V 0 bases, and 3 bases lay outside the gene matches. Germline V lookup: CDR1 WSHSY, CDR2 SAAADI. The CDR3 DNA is TGCGCCAGCAGTGAGTCGGCAGGGGGCATGAACACTGAAGCTTTCTTT. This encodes CASSESAGGMNTEAFF.

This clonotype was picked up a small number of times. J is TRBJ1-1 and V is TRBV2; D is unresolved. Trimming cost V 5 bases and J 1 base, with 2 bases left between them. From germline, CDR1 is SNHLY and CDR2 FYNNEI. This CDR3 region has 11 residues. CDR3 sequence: CASSKNTEAFF. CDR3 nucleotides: TGTGCCAGCAGTAAGAACACTGAAGCTTTCTTT.

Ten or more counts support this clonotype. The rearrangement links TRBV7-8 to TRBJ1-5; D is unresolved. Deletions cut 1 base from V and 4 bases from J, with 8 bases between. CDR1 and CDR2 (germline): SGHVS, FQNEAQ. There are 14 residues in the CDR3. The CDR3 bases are TGTGCCAGCAGCTTAGTCGCAGTTAATCAGCCCCAGCATTTT. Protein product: CASSLVAVNQPQHF.

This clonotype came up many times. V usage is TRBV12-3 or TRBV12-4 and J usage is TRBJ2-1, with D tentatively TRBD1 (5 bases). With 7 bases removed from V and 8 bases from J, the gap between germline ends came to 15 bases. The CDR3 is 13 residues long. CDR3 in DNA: TGTGCCAGCATCCTAGGGGTACAGGATGAGCAGTTCTTC. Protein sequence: CASILGVQDEQFF.

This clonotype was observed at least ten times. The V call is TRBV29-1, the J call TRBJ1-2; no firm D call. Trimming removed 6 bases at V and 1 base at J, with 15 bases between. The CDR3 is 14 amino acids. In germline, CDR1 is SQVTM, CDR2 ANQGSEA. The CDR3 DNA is TGCAGCGTCCGGTCTTTGGAGCATAACTATGGCTACACCTTC. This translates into CSVRSLEHNYGYTF.